These T cell receptor beta chains were read from a single sample in a study of radiotherapy plus CTLA-4 blockade in lung cancer. The method was immunoSEQ multiplex PCR; TCRdb's version includes in-frame clones alone and lacks a portion of them. The sample yields 65,000 to 95,000 clones, around 87% seen once. Sequenced here: peripheral blood, sampled from a patient treated with radiotherapy plus ipilimumab. Every receptor here comes from a human donor with non-small cell lung cancer that progressed on radiotherapy plus ipilimumab. CDR3s include the opening cysteine and the closing phenylalanine or tryptophan. A D gene is named only where the DNA matches it firmly. Some rows have no size entry. The others give once, few or many, or a class for an expanded clone.

d_call,j_call,clone_size,v_call,cdr3_nt,cdr3_aa
NA,TRBJ2-3,NA,TRBV10-3,TGTGCCATCAAGCCGGGACTGTCTAGCACAGATACGCAGTATTTT,CAIKPGLSSTDTQYF
NA,TRBJ2-3,few,TRBV27,TGTGCCAGCAGTTTATCTCAGGACCATACAGATACGCAGTATTTT,CASSLSQDHTDTQYF
TRBD1,TRBJ2-5,NA,TRBV6-6,TGTGCCAGCAGGAAGTCACAGGGGGAGACCCAGTACTTC,CASRKSQGETQYF
NA,TRBJ2-3,once,TRBV9,TGTGCCAGCAGCGTAGCTGGGATGGGTACGCAGTATTTT,CASSVAGMGTQYF
NA,TRBJ2-7,NA,TRBV12-5,TGTGCTAGTGGTTTTGCGACTACCGAGCAGTACTTC,CASGFATTEQYF
NA,TRBJ2-3,NA,TRBV7-2,TGTGCCAGCAGCATCGCCGCGTCTGGAGGGGCGCCAGATACGCAGTATTTT,CASSIAASGGAPDTQYF
TRBD2,TRBJ2-2,NA,TRBV5-1,TGCGCCAGCAGCTTGGATCTAGCGGGAGGGACCGGGGAGCTGTTTTTT,CASSLDLAGGTGELFF
NA,TRBJ1-1,NA,TRBV2,TGTGCCAGCAGTGAACAGGGGCCGAACACTGAAGCTTTCTTT,CASSEQGPNTEAFF
NA,TRBJ1-2,NA,TRBV6-1,TGTGCCAGCAGTGAAGGTGGAACAGGAGTCTATGGCTACACCTTC,CASSEGGTGVYGYTF
NA,TRBJ2-3,NA,TRBV11-2,TGTGCCAGCAGCCCGCGCAGGGGCCCCGATACGCAGTATTTT,CASSPRRGPDTQYF
TRBD2,TRBJ2-2,NA,TRBV5-1,TGCGCCAGCAGCCCAGGACTAGCGGGATCCCCCGGGGAGCTGTTTTTT,CASSPGLAGSPGELFF
NA,TRBJ2-2,NA,TRBV7-2,TGTGCCAGCAGCCTTCAAAGGGCGAACACCGGGGAGCTGTTTTTT,CASSLQRANTGELFF
TRBD1,TRBJ2-2,NA,TRBV7-2,TGTGCCAGCAGCCTTGGACAGGGCACCGGGGAGCTGTTTTTT,CASSLGQGTGELFF
TRBD2,TRBJ2-1,NA,TRBV6-6,TGTGCCAGCAGAGGGCTAGCGGGCTCTGAGCAGTTCTTC,CASRGLAGSEQFF
NA,TRBJ2-1,NA,TRBV29-1,TGCAGCGGCGCGGACAGTCACAATGAGCAGTTCTTC,CSGADSHNEQFF
NA,TRBJ1-2,NA,TRBV14,TGTGCCAGCAGCGAAGATACAAATTATGGCTACACCTTC,CASSEDTNYGYTF
TRBD1,TRBJ1-2,NA,TRBV10-2,TGCGCCAGCAGGGACAGGGGCGACTATGGCTACACCTTC,CASRDRGDYGYTF
TRBD2,TRBJ2-1,once,TRBV29-1,TGCAGCGTTGGGATGATAGCGGGAGTCCCTCTCGGTGAGCAGTTCTTC,CSVGMIAGVPLGEQFF
NA,TRBJ2-5,NA,TRBV21-1,TGTGCCAGCACCGACGACCATAAAGAGACCCAGTACTTC,CASTDDHKETQYF
TRBD1,TRBJ1-5,NA,TRBV5-4,TGTGCCAGCAGCGTACAGGGGAGCAATCAGCCCCAGCATTTT,CASSVQGSNQPQHF
TRBD2,TRBJ2-1,NA,TRBV19,TGTGCCAGTATGAAGGGGACTAGCGGGAGTAATGAGCAGTTCTTC,CASMKGTSGSNEQFF
NA,TRBJ2-7,NA,TRBV5-4,TGTGCCAGCAGCACGACGAACAGGGTCGGCGACGAGCAGTACTTC,CASSTTNRVGDEQYF
TRBD1,TRBJ1-1,few,TRBV19,TGTGCCAGTAGTATAGGAGCTCGGACAGGGAGAATCATGAACACTGAAGCTTTCTTT,CASSIGARTGRIMNTEAFF
NA,TRBJ1-4,NA,TRBV28,TGTGCCAGCAGTTTATTGTCCAGGGGAACAACTAATGAAAAACTGTTTTTT,CASSLLSRGTTNEKLFF
NA,TRBJ1-2,NA,TRBV9,TGTGCCAGCAGCGCCCAACAGGGAATAAATGGCTACACCTTC,CASSAQQGINGYTF
NA,TRBJ2-7,few,TRBV28,TGTGCCAGCAGTTTATCGTTGGGGTCAGGGGCGGTCGAGCAGTACTTC,CASSLSLGSGAVEQYF
NA,TRBJ2-3,NA,TRBV19,TGTGCCAGTCGTCGGGGAGATACGCAGTATTTT,CASRRGDTQYF
TRBD1,TRBJ2-2,once,TRBV6-5,TGTGCCAGCAGTTTATACAGGGGGAACACCGGGGAGCTGTTTTTT,CASSLYRGNTGELFF
TRBD1,TRBJ2-1,few,TRBV6-6,TGTGCCAGCGGGACAGGGTTAAACCCTCGCAATGAGCAGTTCTTC,CASGTGLNPRNEQFF
TRBD1,TRBJ1-4,NA,TRBV2,TGTGCCAGCAGTGGCGGACAGGGGACTTTTGAAAAACTGTTTTTT,CASSGGQGTFEKLFF
NA,TRBJ1-1,NA,TRBV4-2,TGTGCCAGCAGCCAACAGGGAGCGAACACTGAAGCTTTCTTT,CASSQQGANTEAFF
TRBD1,TRBJ1-4,NA,TRBV2,TGTGCCAGCATGGGGACAGGGTTCGAAAAACTGTTTTTT,CASMGTGFEKLFF
TRBD2,TRBJ2-2,NA,TRBV5-4,TGTGCCAGCAGCGGACTAGCTTCGGGCACCGGGGAGCTGTTTTTT,CASSGLASGTGELFF
NA,TRBJ1-5,NA,TRBV6-5,TGTGCCAGCAGTGCGGGAGCCGTCACCAATCAGCCCCAGCATTTT,CASSAGAVTNQPQHF
TRBD1,TRBJ1-5,NA,TRBV6-5,TGTGCCAGCAGTTCGACAGGGGATCAGCCCCAGCATTTT,CASSSTGDQPQHF
TRBD1,TRBJ1-4,NA,TRBV5-6,TGTGCCAGCAGCCTCACGACAGGGGTGGTAGTTGAAAAACTGTTTTTT,CASSLTTGVVVEKLFF
TRBD2,TRBJ2-2,NA,TRBV10-3,TGTGCCATCAGGGGAGCGGGAGGGACTACTTACACCGGGGAGCTGTTTTTT,CAIRGAGGTTYTGELFF
NA,TRBJ2-5,NA,TRBV27,TGTGCCAGCAGTTGGACTATCCAAGAGACCCAGTACTTC,CASSWTIQETQYF
NA,TRBJ2-7,NA,TRBV6-5,TGTGCCAGCAGTTACGCCCGCACAGGGTACGAGCAGTACTTC,CASSYARTGYEQYF
TRBD1,TRBJ2-7,NA,TRBV18,TGTGCCAGCTCTCACTTGGGGACAGGTCTTTACGAGCAGTACTTC,CASSHLGTGLYEQYF
NA,TRBJ2-2,NA,TRBV2,TGTGCCAGCAAGGTCGACTTCACCGGGGAGCTGTTTTTT,CASKVDFTGELFF
NA,TRBJ1-4,few,TRBV5-1,TGCGCCAGCAGCTTTTTAACTCCAACTAATGAAAAACTGTTTTTT,CASSFLTPTNEKLFF
NA,TRBJ1-2,NA,TRBV28,TGTGCCAGCAGTTCAGGGGCGGCGCCAGGTAACTATGGCTACACCTTC,CASSSGAAPGNYGYTF
NA,TRBJ2-7,once,TRBV11-3,TGTGCCAGCAGCTTAGACGGCTCCTACGAGCAGTACTTC,CASSLDGSYEQYF
NA,TRBJ1-4,NA,TRBV5-1,TGCGCCAGCAGCCAGGGAGTAACTAATGAAAAACTGTTTTTT,CASSQGVTNEKLFF
NA,TRBJ2-7,NA,TRBV11-3,TGTGCCAGCAGCTTAGGGCGTGGCGAGCAGTACTTC,CASSLGRGEQYF
NA,TRBJ2-7,NA,TRBV5-1,TGCGCCAGCAGCTTGGAGCAGACCTACGAGCAGTACTTC,CASSLEQTYEQYF
NA,TRBJ1-1,few,TRBV18,TGTGCCAGCTCACCAGGGCCGTGGAGGGAAGGGAGGACTGAAGCTTTCTTT,CASSPGPWREGRTEAFF
NA,TRBJ1-2,NA,TRBV11-2,TGTGCCAGCAGTTCTATCGAAGTCTATGGCTACACCTTC,CASSSIEVYGYTF
NA,TRBJ2-3,NA,TRBV9,TGTGCCAGCAGCGTCGGAAACAGGGGCACAGATACGCAGTATTTT,CASSVGNRGTDTQYF
NA,TRBJ2-5,NA,TRBV5-4,TGTGCCAGCAGCTTGGCACAGGCTTCAGAGACCCAGTACTTC,CASSLAQASETQYF
TRBD2,TRBJ2-1,NA,TRBV28,TGTGCCAGCAGTGCCGGGACTAGCGGAGACAATGAGCAGTTCTTC,CASSAGTSGDNEQFF
NA,TRBJ2-5,few,TRBV28,TGTGCCAGCAGTTTGCCTAGCGAGGGGACCCAGTACTTC,CASSLPSEGTQYF
NA,TRBJ2-7,NA,TRBV4-1,TGCGCCAGCAGCCGTACCGGGACTTCGGCCTACGAGCAGTACTTC,CASSRTGTSAYEQYF
TRBD1,TRBJ1-2,NA,TRBV6-5,TGTGCCAGCAGAACCGGGACAGGGGGAGGCTATGGCTACACCTTC,CASRTGTGGGYGYTF
TRBD2,TRBJ2-1,NA,TRBV7-2,TGTGCCAGCAGCACCGGGACTAGCGGGTTTTACAATGAGCAGTTCTTC,CASSTGTSGFYNEQFF
NA,TRBJ2-2,NA,TRBV7-9,TGTGCCAGCCGTAGCGCCTCGGGCACCGGGGAGCTGTTTTTT,CASRSASGTGELFF